The rows below give T cell receptor beta chains drawn from one sample of a study of cytomegalovirus exposure and HLA in healthy donors. Generated by immunoSEQ multiplex PCR, the TCRdb table keeps only in-frame clones and is missing some. The sample totals 49,000 or so clones; its top ten clones hold roughly 26%. Sequenced sample: PBMCs. The receptors were sampled from a man between 35 and 55 years old in good health and CMV-seropositive. Both conserved end residues are part of each CDR3. Each record gives: D gene, J gene, CDR3 length, V gene, CDR3 DNA, CDR3 protein. D genes are given only for firm matches.

D: NA; J: TRBJ1-2; length: 15; V: TRBV6-5; DNA: TGTGCCAGCAGTTGGGCGGGGTCCCCTGACTATGGCTACACCTTC; CDR3: CASSWAGSPDYGYTF
D: TRBD1; J: TRBJ2-7; length: 15; V: TRBV13; DNA: TGTGCCAGCAGCGCACCGGGACAGGGCGACGGCGAGCAGTACTTC; CDR3: CASSAPGQGDGEQYF
D: TRBD1; J: TRBJ2-3; length: 15; V: TRBV7-9; DNA: TGTGCCAGCAGCCCGACAGGGGGTTTTGCAGATACGCAGTATTTT; CDR3: CASSPTGGFADTQYF
D: TRBD1; J: TRBJ2-7; length: 15; V: TRBV5-1; DNA: TGCGCCAGCAGCTGGGGTCGACAGGGTTCCGGCGAGCAGTACTTC; CDR3: CASSWGRQGSGEQYF
D: NA; J: TRBJ1-5; length: 15; V: TRBV18; DNA: TGTGCCAGCTCACCTCGGGAGGGTGACGTGCAGCCCCAGCATTTT; CDR3: CASSPREGDVQPQHF
D: TRBD1; J: TRBJ1-5; length: 16; V: TRBV4-1; DNA: TGCGCCAGCAGCCAAGACGGACAGGTCCCCAATCAGCCCCAGCATTTT; CDR3: CASSQDGQVPNQPQHF
D: NA; J: TRBJ1-2; length: 15; V: TRBV30; DNA: TGTGCCTGGAGTGCCTTCGTGAGAACTAACTATGGCTACACCTTC; CDR3: CAWSAFVRTNYGYTF
D: NA; J: TRBJ1-1; length: 12; V: TRBV9; DNA: TGTGCCAGCAGCCATCCGAACACTGAAGCTTTCTTT; CDR3: CASSHPNTEAFF
D: NA; J: TRBJ2-3; length: 14; V: TRBV30; DNA: TGTGCCTGGAGTGTTAGGAAACCGCGGGATACGCAGTATTTT; CDR3: CAWSVRKPRDTQYF
D: TRBD1; J: TRBJ2-3; length: 13; V: TRBV7-2; DNA: TGTGCCAGCAGCTACAGGGGCGCAGATACGCAGTATTTT; CDR3: CASSYRGADTQYF
D: NA; J: TRBJ1-2; length: 13; V: TRBV5-1; DNA: TGCGCCAGCAGCTTGGTAGGTGACAGTGGCTACACCTTC; CDR3: CASSLVGDSGYTF
D: TRBD1; J: TRBJ2-3; length: 17; V: TRBV7-3; DNA: TGTGCCAGCAGCTCCCACCGGGACAGGGGGCTCACAGATACGCAGTATTTT; CDR3: CASSSHRDRGLTDTQYF